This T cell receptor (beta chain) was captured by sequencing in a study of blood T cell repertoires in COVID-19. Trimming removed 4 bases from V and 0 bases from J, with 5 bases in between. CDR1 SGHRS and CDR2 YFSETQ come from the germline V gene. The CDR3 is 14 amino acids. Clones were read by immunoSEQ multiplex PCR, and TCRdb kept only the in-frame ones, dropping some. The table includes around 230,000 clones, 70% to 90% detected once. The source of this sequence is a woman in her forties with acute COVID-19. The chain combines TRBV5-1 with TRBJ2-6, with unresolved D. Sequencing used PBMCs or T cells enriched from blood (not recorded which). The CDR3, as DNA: TGCGCCAGCAGCCCCAGCTCTGGGGCCAACGTCCTGACTTTC. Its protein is CASSPSSGANVLTF.